This T cell receptor beta chain was sequenced for a study of T cell responses to AZD1222 COVID-19 vaccine (dated by TCRdb to about 2021). For context, the study as a whole: AZD1222 recipients with second doses at about 4 weeks or about 12 weeks were pooled, because spike-specific TCR depth and breadth did not differ between schedules. A total of 233 trial participants underwent TCR sequencing, of whom 200 to 220 had received two doses of AZD1222 and about 25 had received two doses of the MenACWY control vaccine. Enrollment into the trials was organized by age into subgroups of 18-55, 56-69 and 70-plus years, and those subgroups contained roughly 150, 30 and 60 TCR-sequenced participants, respectively. Overall study outcomes, separate from this receptor: Vaccine-associated CD4 TCRs spanned the whole spike protein, with dominant responses in regions 160-218 and 743-854. A significant rise in spike-specific TCR breadth and depth was observed after two AZD1222 doses relative to day 0 and relative to MenACWY recipients. Conclusions about previously exposed vaccinees are limited because only six or seven AZD1222 recipients were SARS-CoV-2 seropositive at baseline. Because no samples from the day 14 peak response were available, repertoires could be characterized only after the peak T cell response. The 56-69-year group was small, and its depth increase did not reach significance, likely because of low power. Most participants were white British and females outnumbered males, and the authors suggested that clonal diversity may have been underestimated. Epitopes outside the regions mutated in the B.1.351 and B.1.1.7 variants were reportedly recognized by nearly half of the unique spike-specific TCRs.

This sample's time point label indicates: baseline before first vaccination. Vaccinee samples came from UK trials COV001 and COV002, including a single-blind randomized controlled phase 2/3 trial of AZD1222 (ChAdOx1 nCoV-19) in healthy adults. For TCRbeta chain sequencing, PBMC samples were collected from trial participants at day 0 and at day 28 after the second dose. The CDR3 regions of human TCRbeta chains were subjected to immunosequencing. In the source study's methods: Repertoire TCRs were checked for matches against a reference library of SARS-CoV-2-specific TCRs that had been generated using the MIRA antigen-specificity platform. Breadth was defined as the fraction of unique TCRs that were SARS-CoV-2-associated. Depth was defined as the fraction of total T cells that were SARS-CoV-2-associated. Using the MIRA data, each spike-specific TCR was mapped to the spike region that the TCR reacts to and placed in a CD4 or CD8 class. Log10-transformed breadth and depth values were compared by one-way ANOVA with Sidak's multiple comparisons tests. TCRdb holds this immuneACCESS table with in-frame rearrangements only. Some clones are missing; in checked studies, unresolved V genes explain under half, and the rest has no known cause. V and J calls plus clone size are reproduced from that table; the DNA served to infer D and trimming. Across this sample there are fewer than 120,000 clones, with approximately 90% seen only once. The top ten clones comprise 3.2% of the sample.

This clone was picked up one time. Its specific antigen is unknown. It has no much larger one-base neighbor in the sample; base qualities were not kept. The sequence derives from an adult in good health. The source material was peripheral blood, sampled on day 0 of AZD1222 vaccination.

The encoded CDR3 is CASSESPMNTEAFF. The DNA is as follows: TGTGCCAGCAGTGAATCGCCCATGAACACTGAAGCTTTCTTT. This receptor chain uses TRBV25-1 and TRBJ1-1; the D gene is unclear. Reading the germline V gene gives CDR1 MGHDK and CDR2 SYGVNS. The CDR3 holds 14 amino acids from the cysteine to the phenylalanine. Just CDR3 DNA is preserved here, 42 bases in frame from base 1. V is reduced by 1 base and J by 0 bases, leaving a spacing of 6 bases between them.